The entry that follows covers one TCR beta chain sequence. Its matching antigen is unknown. Per the germline V gene, CDR1 is MNHEY and CDR2 is SVGAGI. With 6 bases clipped from V and 10 bases from J, the junction kept 15 bases outside the gene matches. CDR3 size: 14 residues. The data belong to a study of regulatory and conventional T cells in RAG deficiency. Genomic DNA came from blood conventional CD4+ T cells gated CD25-low CD127-high. Study results and limitations: Shannon entropy fell and Simpson indices rose in RAG-deficient patients.

Produced via immunoSEQ multiplex PCR; TCRdb's table is partial and in-frame only. The data show some 31,000 clones, roughly 96% seen once. In addition, the sample was reused for a study of regulatory T cells. That paper notes: The primer mix had 52 TRBV and 13 TRBJ primers. In patients, unique TRB V-J pairs were restricted and V/J usage skewed, especially in Tregs.

The receptor was isolated from a human donor in good health. The rearrangement uses TRBV6-5 and TRBJ2-7; TRBD1 matches at 7 bases. Input material: CD25- CD4+ T cells sorted from blood. The CDR3 region has the DNA TGTGCCAGCAGGGGTACAGGGGAGCCCTTTTTACAGTACTTC. This sequence encodes CASRGTGEPFLQYF.